One and the same sample provided the 23 T cell receptor beta chains below, sequenced in a study of identical twins. Each CDR3 protein gets one entry after TCRdb re-called the 5' RACE reads with MiXCR. The sample has around 670,000 distinct CDR3 sequences; roughly 6% are singletons. Sequencing was carried out using naive T cells sorted from blood. The origin of the receptors is a man aged 18 to 30 in good health.

This clonotype has just a few counts. V and J are TRBV7-9 and TRBJ2-7; 7 nucleotides align to TRBD1. This CDR3 is built from 16 residues. Germline V gene sequence: CDR1 SEHNR, CDR2 FQNEAQ (reference sequence). Trimming cost V 5 bases and J 0 bases; bases outside gene matches: 10. CDR3 nucleotide sequence: TGTGCCAGCAGCCCCATAGGGGGCGCGGGCTCCTACGAGCAGTACTTC. Amino acids: CASSPIGGAGSYEQYF.

In its sample, this clonotype was seen many times. The J gene is TRBJ2-1, the V gene TRBV5-1; a possible D gene is TRBD2 (6 bases). The CDR3 loop spans 13 amino acids. Per the germline V gene, CDR1 is SGHRS and CDR2 is YFSETQ. The V and J ends lost 0 bases and 12 bases respectively, with 13 bases between them. CDR3 nucleotide sequence: TGCGCCAGCAGCTTGGTGGAGGGGAAAGGGCAGTTCTTC. Protein: CASSLVEGKGQFF.

This clonotype came up a few times. The chain couples TRBV20-1 to TRBJ2-1; no reliable D call. The V and J ends lost 5 bases and 8 bases respectively, with 19 bases between them. This CDR3 is 14 amino acids long. The germline gives CDR1 DFQATT, CDR2 SNEGSKA (reference sequence). The CDR3 DNA sequence: TGCAGTGCTCCAAAACAGTTTTCAGTCGATGAGCAGTTCTTC. It yields the protein CSAPKQFSVDEQFF.

This clonotype was observed a few times. This rearrangement joins TRBV4-1 to TRBJ1-4, with 7 bases that match TRBD1. V was pared by 4 bases and J by 4 bases, with 12 bases of the junction left unmatched. Germline-derived CDR1 and CDR2 are MGHRA and YSYEKL. CDR3 length equals 17 residues. In DNA, the CDR3 is TGCGCCAGCAGCCTCGGGGAGGGGGCGCGTGTTAATGAAAAACTGTTTTTT. Protein sequence: CASSLGEGARVNEKLFF.

This clonotype was found many times. V gene TRBV12-3 or TRBV12-4 combines with J gene TRBJ1-2, with D possibly matching TRBD1 (6 bases). V was clipped by 6 bases and J by 8 bases, with 16 bases between them. This CDR3 has 13 amino acids. CDR3 loop: CASSHSRGLGYTF. The CDR3 bases are TGTGCCAGCAGCCACTCACGGGGGCTGGGCTACACCTTC.

V and J are TRBV7-9 and TRBJ2-4; D may be TRBD1 or TRBD2 (6 bases each). Trimming stripped 5 bases from V and 12 bases from J, with 17 bases between. CDR1 and CDR2 from the germline V gene are SEHNR and FQNEAQ (reference sequence). This CDR3 contains 13 residues. This CDR3 reads CASSQGRTGSQYF. The CDR3 coding sequence is TGTGCCAGCAGCCAGGGGAGGACCGGATCTCAGTACTTC.

In its sample, this clonotype was seen many times. The gene calls are TRBV20-1 and TRBJ2-3; D is perhaps TRBD2 (6 bases). V was pared by 1 base and J by 5 bases, with 22 bases between. CDR3 size: 17 residues. Germline V gene lookup returns CDR1 DFQATT and CDR2 SNEGSKA (reference sequence). The CDR3 DNA reads TGCAGTGCTAGAGGTCGCGGGATAAGGCTCCGGGGAGATACGCAGTATTTT. Translated, it gives CSARGRGIRLRGDTQYF.

This clonotype has at least ten counts. The CDR3 region has the DNA TGCGCCAGCGCACGGGCAGGGGTTGGGGCCAACGTCCTGACTTTC. This encodes CASARAGVGANVLTF. The chain uses TRBV5-1 and TRBJ2-6; TRBD1 is a possible D gene (6 bases). CDR3 size: 15 residues. From germline, CDR1 is SGHRS and CDR2 YFSETQ. Trimming removed 7 bases from V and 3 bases from J, with 14 bases in between.

The J gene is TRBJ2-3, the V gene TRBV19; TRBD2 agrees at 8 bases. The junction had 8 bases not matched to a gene; V was cut back by 5 bases and J by 4 bases. The CDR3 covers 15 residues. In germline, CDR1 is LNHDA, CDR2 SQIVND (reference sequence). CDR3 nucleotide sequence: TGTGCCAGTAGTGACCTTAGCGGGAACTCAGATACGCAGTATTTT. Its translation is CASSDLSGNSDTQYF.

The gene calls are TRBV3-1 and TRBJ2-5, with D unclear. This CDR3 comprises 15 residues. The germline V and J ends were trimmed by 0 bases and 1 base, with 9 bases remaining between them. CDR1 is LGHDT and CDR2 is YNNKEL in the germline V gene (reference sequence). CDR3 region: CASSQERVLQETQYF. Written as DNA, the CDR3 is TGTGCCAGCAGCCAAGAACGGGTACTCCAAGAGACCCAGTACTTC.

The sample holds many counts of this clonotype. Here the CDR3 DNA reads TGCGCCAGCAGCGCCCCGGGACAGAACTATGGCTACACCTTC. It specifies CASSAPGQNYGYTF. V usage is TRBV4-1 and J usage is TRBJ1-2; 7 bases match TRBD1. The CDR3 is 14 residues long. Germline CDR1 MGHRA, CDR2 YSYEKL. V lost 5 bases and J lost 2; bases outside the gene matches: 5.

V is TRBV11-1 and J is TRBJ1-3; TRBD1 aligns across 11 bases. With V trimmed by 5 bases and J by 0 bases, 9 bases remained unmatched. This CDR3 is 18 amino acids long. CDR1 and CDR2 from the germline V gene are SGHAT and FQDESV (reference sequence). CDR3 in DNA: TGTGCCAGCAGCCCAATGGGACAGGGGGTCGACTCTGGAAACACCATATATTTT. Amino acids: CASSPMGQGVDSGNTIYF.

There are many counts of this clonotype. The V and J genes are TRBV6-5 and TRBJ2-2; D gene uncertain. V lost 2 bases and J 9 bases, leaving 16 bases between the germline ends. Germline-derived CDR1 and CDR2 are MNHEY and SVGAGI. The CDR3 is 15 amino acids. CDR3 bases: TGTGCCAGCAGTTACATCAGACTCCGGACCAGGGAGCTGTTTTTT. Its protein is CASSYIRLRTRELFF.

The rearrangement uses TRBV4-1 and TRBJ2-3, with 11 nucleotides matching TRBD2. This CDR3 is 22 amino acids long. The J segment lost 2 bases and the V segment lost 0 bases, leaving 19 bases of the junction unmatched. CDR1 and CDR2 from the germline V gene are MGHRA and YSYEKL. The DNA of the CDR3 is TGCGCCAGCAGCCAAGAGTTTCATCTAGCGGGAGGACTCGCCCCAGTCACAGATACGCAGTATTTT. This translates into CASSQEFHLAGGLAPVTDTQYF.

This clonotype has at least ten counts. V usage is TRBV15 and J usage is TRBJ2-2; D uncertain. Trimming took 0 bases from V and 4 from J, leaving 9 bases between them. Germline V gene sequence: CDR1 LNHNV, CDR2 YYDKDF (reference sequence). There are 15 residues in the CDR3. The CDR3 DNA follows: TGTGCCACCAGCAGAGAGCTCAGCGTCACCGGGGAGCTGTTTTTT. This codes for CATSRELSVTGELFF. Full variable domain (remainder filled in from reference TRBV15 and TRBJ2-2): DAMVIQNPRYQVTQFGKPVTLSCSQTLNHNVMYWYQQKSSQAPKLLFHYYDKDFNNEADTPDNFQSRRPNTSFCFLDIRSPGLGDTAMYLCATSRELSVTGELFFGEGSRLTVL.

This clonotype was recorded at least ten times. The chain uses TRBV5-5 and TRBJ2-2; 9 nucleotides line up with TRBD1. The germline V gene encodes CDR1 SGHKS and CDR2 YYEKEE (reference sequence). The CDR3 consists of 16 residues. The V segment lost 4 bases and the J segment 5 bases; nucleotides outside the gene matches: 9. CDR3 protein: CASSPWTDRGTGELFF. The CDR3 DNA follows: TGTGCCAGCAGCCCTTGGACGGACAGGGGAACCGGGGAGCTGTTTTTT.

There are a few counts of this clonotype. The chain couples TRBV14 to TRBJ2-3; unclear D gene. The germline V and J ends were trimmed by 1 base and 2 bases, with 10 bases remaining between them. The CDR3 has 15 residues. The germline V gene has CDR1 SGHDN and CDR2 FVKESK. Here the CDR3 DNA reads TGTGCCAGCAGCCAAGGCTTAGGGAACACAGATACGCAGTATTTT. Translation: CASSQGLGNTDTQYF.

J is TRBJ2-3 and V is TRBV10-3; 10 bases map to TRBD2. The trim removed 5 bases at V and 4 bases at J, leaving 3 bases unmatched. The germline gives CDR1 ENHRY, CDR2 SYGVKD. The CDR3 covers 14 residues. The CDR3 is CAISLAGDPDTQYF. In DNA form, the CDR3 reads TGTGCCATCAGTCTAGCGGGAGATCCAGATACGCAGTATTTT.

This clonotype occurred a few times. This chain's CDR3 is CASSEGGAFQAFF. In DNA form, the CDR3 reads TGTGCCAGCAGTGAAGGGGGCGCGTTTCAGGCTTTCTTT. The chain links TRBV6-4 to TRBJ1-1; 7 nucleotides agree with TRBD1. Germline CDR1 MRHNA, CDR2 SNTAGT. J gave up 11 bases and V 3 bases, and 9 bases lay outside the gene matches. This CDR3 is built from 13 residues.

The table lists this clonotype with many counts. The chain uses TRBV20-1 and TRBJ1-1; no clear D gene. The CDR3 covers 11 residues. Trimming left V 7 bases short and J 0 bases short, with 6 bases between. Germline loops: CDR1 DFQATT, CDR2 SNEGSKA (reference sequence). CDR3 DNA: TGCAGTGAGCGGCTGAACACTGAAGCTTTCTTT. As protein: CSERLNTEAFF.

The gene calls are TRBV4-1 and TRBJ2-5; D possibly corresponds to TRBD2 (6 bases). Germline V gene data show CDR1 as MGHRA and CDR2 as YSYEKL. Trimming cost V 2 bases and J 1 base, with 20 bases left between them. This CDR3 is 18 amino acids long. The CDR3 protein is CASSQSPYREKGQETQYF. For the CDR3, the DNA is TGCGCCAGCAGCCAATCCCCATATCGGGAGAAGGGCCAAGAGACCCAGTACTTC.

This clonotype was picked up many times. This chain connects TRBV3-1 to TRBJ2-1, with D perhaps TRBD1 (6 bases). Trimming removed 4 bases from V and 6 bases from J, with 7 bases in between. The CDR3 consists of 12 residues. Germline-derived CDR1 and CDR2 are LGHDT and YNNKEL (reference sequence). CDR3 DNA sequence: TGTGCCAGCAGCCGGACAGTCAATGAGCAGTTCTTC. Translating gives CASSRTVNEQFF.

Many counts were recorded for this clonotype. This chain uses TRBV5-1 with TRBJ2-7, with 9 bases aligning to TRBD2. Germline V gene lookup returns CDR1 SGHRS and CDR2 YFSETQ. V shed 0 bases, J shed 4 bases, and the junction held 2 bases outside the gene matches. This CDR3 contains 14 residues. CDR3 loop: CASSLVAGEYEQYV. In DNA, the CDR3 is TGCGCCAGCAGCTTGGTAGCGGGAGAGTACGAGCAGTACGTC.